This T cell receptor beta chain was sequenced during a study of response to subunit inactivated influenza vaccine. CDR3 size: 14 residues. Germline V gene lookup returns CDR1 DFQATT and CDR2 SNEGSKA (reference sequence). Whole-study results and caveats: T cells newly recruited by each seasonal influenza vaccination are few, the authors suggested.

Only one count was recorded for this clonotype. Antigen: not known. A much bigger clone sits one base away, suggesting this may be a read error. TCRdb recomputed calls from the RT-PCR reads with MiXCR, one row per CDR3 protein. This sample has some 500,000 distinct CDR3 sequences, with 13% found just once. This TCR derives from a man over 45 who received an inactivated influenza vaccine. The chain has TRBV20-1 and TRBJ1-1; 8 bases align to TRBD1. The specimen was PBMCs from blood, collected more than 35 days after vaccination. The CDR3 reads CSAYRGSVNTVAFF. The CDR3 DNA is TGCAGTGCTTACAGGGGGTCGGTGAACACTGTAGCTTTCTTT.